This TCR beta chain was captured by sequencing in a study of blood T cell repertoires in COVID-19. Turning to the study itself: Acute and convalescent COVID-19 specimens originated in the United States, Italy and Spain. T cells, B-cell-depleted T cells, or PBMCs provided the cDNA or gDNA that served as material.

Methods used by the authors: Reference gene primer amplification yielded estimated nucleated cell counts. Sequencing was performed with immunoSEQ multiplex PCR; in TCRdb, only in-frame clones are kept and a portion is missing. The DNA gave D and trimming, while V, J and clone size come from that table. The repertoire has under 40,000 clones, 85% to 95% of them found once; the top ten carry 5.2%. This clone was recorded only once. V lost 4 bases to trimming and J lost 5 bases; unmatched junction nucleotides: 7. The CDR3 totals 14 residues. Looked up from germline, CDR1 is MGHRA and CDR2 is YSYEKL. The V and J genes are TRBV4-1 and TRBJ1-1; the match to TRBD1 covers 7 bases. Source material: peripheral blood. The receptor comes from a human donor in a cohort sampled during active COVID-19. CDR3 in amino acids: CASSLTGVGTEAFF. The DNA for the CDR3 is TGCGCCAGCAGCCTTACAGGGGTAGGGACTGAAGCTTTCTTT.